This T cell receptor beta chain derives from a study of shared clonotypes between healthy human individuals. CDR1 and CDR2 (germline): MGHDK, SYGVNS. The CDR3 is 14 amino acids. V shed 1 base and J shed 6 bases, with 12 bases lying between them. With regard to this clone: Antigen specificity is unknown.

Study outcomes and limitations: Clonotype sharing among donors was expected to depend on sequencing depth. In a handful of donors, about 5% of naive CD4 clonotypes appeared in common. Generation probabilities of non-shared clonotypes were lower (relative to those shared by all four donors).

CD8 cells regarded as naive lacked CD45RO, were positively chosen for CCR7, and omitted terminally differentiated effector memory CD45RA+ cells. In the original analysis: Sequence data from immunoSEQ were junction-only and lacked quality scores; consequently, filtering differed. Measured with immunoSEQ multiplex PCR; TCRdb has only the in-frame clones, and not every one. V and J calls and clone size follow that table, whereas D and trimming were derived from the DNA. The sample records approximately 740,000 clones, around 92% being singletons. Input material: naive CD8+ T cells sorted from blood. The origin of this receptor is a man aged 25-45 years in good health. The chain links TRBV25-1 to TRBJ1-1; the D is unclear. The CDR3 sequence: CASSESPFQPEAFF. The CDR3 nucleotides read TGTGCCAGCAGTGAATCTCCCTTCCAGCCTGAAGCTTTCTTT.